One and the same sample provided the 9 T cell receptor beta chains below, sequenced in a study of beta chain features in type 1 diabetes. Expressed TCRB transcripts were sequenced because the isolated RNA had all been reverse transcribed beforehand. Method: immunoSEQ multiplex PCR; TCRdb's copy keeps in-frame clones and lacks some. The profile shows around 280,000 clones, 14% to 15% of them singletons. Study results and caveats: Shorter TCRB CDR3s, moderately but significantly so, were found in Type 1 diabetes patients in all four CD4+ subsets.

These receptors have no identified antigens. Sequencing was performed on naive CD4+ T cells from blood. These receptors were taken from a man in his late teens or twenties with type 1 diabetes.

The chain links TRBV7-2 to TRBJ2-2, with D uncertain. The CDR3 has 14 amino acids. The V end was cut by 5 bases, the J end by 1 base, with 8 bases between. Germline lookup yields CDR1 SGHTA and CDR2 FQGNSA. The CDR3 bases are TGTGCCAGCAGCATCCGACAGAACACCGGGGAGCTGTTTTTT. Translating it yields CASSIRQNTGELFF.

A few counts support this clone. J is TRBJ2-4 and V is TRBV19; D may be TRBD1 (5 bases). Germline values: CDR1 LNHDA, CDR2 SQIVND (reference sequence). V lost 2 bases and J 6 bases, leaving 11 bases between the germline ends. This CDR3 region has 14 residues. CDR3 bases: TGTGCCAGTAGTATACCCAGGGCCGTAAACATTCAGTACTTC. Its translation is CASSIPRAVNIQYF. The variable domain in full, with the rest retrieved from reference TRBV19 and TRBJ2-4, is DGGITQSPKYLFRKEGQNVTLSCEQNLNHDAMYWYRQDPGQGLRLIYYSQIVNDFQKGDIAEGYSVSREKKESFPLTVTSAQKNPTAFYLCASSIPRAVNIQYFGAGTRLSVL.

There are a few counts of this clone. The chain links TRBV10-3 to TRBJ2-6, with D possibly TRBD1 on 6 matching bases. This CDR3 contains 16 residues. V was trimmed by 3 bases and J by 0 bases, leaving 9 bases between them. CDR1 and CDR2 (germline): ENHRY, SYGVKD. The CDR3 sequence is CAISEGGSSGANVLTF. DNA of the CDR3: TGTGCCATCAGTGAAGGGGGTAGCTCTGGGGCCAACGTCCTGACTTTC.

The table lists this clone with a few counts. In DNA, the CDR3 is TGCAGTGCCGACCTCCTAGGGACCCAGTACTTC. Residues: CSADLLGTQYF. The chain employs TRBV20-1 and TRBJ2-5; D remains ambiguous. Between the trimmed V and J ends, which lost 6 bases and 7 bases, there was a span of 12 bases. The CDR3 runs 11 residues. CDR1 is DFQATT and CDR2 is SNEGSKA in the germline V gene (reference sequence).

This clone was observed a few times. The V gene is TRBV10-2, the J gene TRBJ2-7; 11 bases are a match to TRBD2. The germline V gene has CDR1 WSHSY and CDR2 SAAADI. With V trimmed by 3 bases and J by 3 bases, 1 base remained unmatched. CDR3 length equals 14 residues. CDR3 coding DNA: TGCGCCAGCAGTGAAACTAGCGGGAGCTACGAGCAGTACTTC. The encoded protein is CASSETSGSYEQYF.

This clone was seen a handful of times. This chain uses TRBV18 with TRBJ2-5, with 8 nucleotides matching TRBD1. The V gene's germline CDR1 is KGHSH and CDR2 LQKENI. The CDR3 runs to 14 residues. The V gene end was trimmed by 0 bases and the J gene end by 7 bases; junction bases not matched to a gene: 4. CDR3 sequence (DNA): TGTGCCAGCTCACCACCCGGACAGGGACGGACCCAGTACTTC. Translation: CASSPPGQGRTQYF. Variable domain in full (rest from reference TRBV18 and TRBJ2-5): NAGVMQNPRHLVRRRGQEARLRCSPMKGHSHVYWYRQLPEEGLKFMVYLQKENIIDESGMPKERFSAEFPKEGPSILRIQQVVRGDSAAYFCASSPPGQGRTQYFGPGTRLLVL.

This clone turned up a few times. This chain joins TRBV30 and TRBJ2-7; tentative D call: TRBD1 (5 bases). There are 13 residues in the CDR3. Per the germline V gene, CDR1 is GTSNPN and CDR2 is SVGIG (reference sequence). V was cut by 0 bases and J by 9 bases, with 15 bases left in between. For the CDR3, the DNA is TGTGCCTGGAGTGTACAGGCCACGCGGAGGCAGTACTTC. Its translation: CAWSVQATRRQYF.

There are a few counts of this clone. This chain links TRBV25-1 with TRBJ1-2, with no clear D. The germline V and J ends were trimmed by 3 bases and 6 bases, with 11 bases remaining between them. CDR1 is MGHDK and CDR2 is SYGVNS in the germline V gene. The CDR3 is 13 residues long. The CDR3 region is CASSERPTNGYTF. CDR3 DNA sequence: TGTGCCAGCAGTGAGAGGCCGACCAATGGCTACACCTTC.

Of note for this clone: This specimen includes other DNA sequences encoding the same CDR3. The chain carries TRBV19 and TRBJ1-2, with 10 nucleotides matching TRBD1. There are 12 residues in the CDR3. In germline, CDR1 is LNHDA, CDR2 SQIVND (reference sequence). Trimming removed 9 bases from V and 6 bases from J; junction bases left unmatched: 4. CDR3 sequence: CASRDRGDGYTF. In nucleotides, the CDR3 is TGTGCCAGCCGGGACAGGGGCGATGGCTACACCTTC.